The 24 T cell receptor beta chains reported below all come from one sample, sequenced in a study of shared clonotypes between healthy human individuals. Repertoires were generated with immunoSEQ multiplex PCR, while TCRdb's copy carries only in-frame clones and drops some. The sample records about 1 million clones, more than 65% being singletons. The sequenced material came from memory CD4+ T cells sorted from blood. Described subset: CD45RA-negative fraction. Receptors were obtained from a man between 18 and 29 years old in good health.

The V and J genes are TRBV6-1 and TRBJ2-1; 11 bases are a match to TRBD2. Germline V gene data show CDR1 as MNHNS and CDR2 as SASEGT. The CDR3 extends over 15 amino acids. The V and J ends lost 6 bases and 5 bases, in that order; junction bases with no gene match: 6. The CDR3 sequence: CASRISGGAHNEQFF. The CDR3 DNA is TGTGCCAGCAGAATTAGCGGGGGGGCTCACAATGAGCAGTTCTTC.

This chain links TRBV29-1 with TRBJ1-5, with D perhaps matching TRBD1 (6 bases). This CDR3 has 12 amino acids. The V gene lost 4 bases and the J gene lost 4 bases, with 8 bases spanning the gap. Germline-derived CDR1 and CDR2 are SQVTM and ANQGSEA. The CDR3 reads CSVGTENQPQHF. CDR3 nucleotide sequence: TGCAGCGTTGGGACAGAGAATCAGCCCCAGCATTTT.

The rearrangement uses TRBV1 and TRBJ1-6; the DNA was not compared with TRBD1, the D call given in the table. TRBV1 is shown as a pseudogene. This CDR3 region has 14 residues. CDR3 DNA: TGCACCAGCAGCCAGTGTGGGCGTCTCTCACCCCTCCACTTT. The encoded protein is CTSSQCGRLSPLHF.

This clone is a singleton in its sample. The chain links TRBV14 to TRBJ2-3, with D uncertain. Germline assignment: CDR1 SGHDN and CDR2 FVKESK. The CDR3 contains 13 residues. Trimming removed 5 bases at V and 2 bases at J, with 8 bases between. The CDR3 DNA is TGTGCCAGCAGCTCTAGGTTCACAGATACGCAGTATTTT. The encoded protein is CASSSRFTDTQYF.

Turning to this clone: The identical CDR3 is also encoded by other nucleotide sequences in the sample. This chain uses TRBV5-1 with TRBJ1-4, with D possibly being TRBD1 (5 bases). Germline CDR1 SGHRS, CDR2 YFSETQ. The CDR3 covers 14 residues. Trimming removed 4 bases at V and 5 bases at J, with 12 bases between. The CDR3 is CASSTGTGNEKLFF. The CDR3 DNA reads TGCGCCAGCAGCACCGGGACCGGGAATGAAAAACTGTTTTTT. Full variable domain (remainder filled in from reference TRBV5-1 and TRBJ1-4): KAGVTQTPRYLIKTRGQQVTLSCSPISGHRSVSWYQQTPGQGLQFLFEYFSETQRNKGNFPGRFSGRQFSNSRSEMNVSTLELGDSALYLCASSTGTGNEKLFFGSGTQLSVL.

The chain joins TRBV5-6 to TRBJ2-2, with D maybe TRBD1 (6 bases). Germline-derived CDR1 and CDR2 are SGHDT and YYEEEE. The V end was cut by 1 base, the J end by 1 base, with 8 bases between. CDR3 length: 15 residues. The CDR3 DNA is TGTGCCAGCAGCTTGAGGGGGTTGAACACCGGGGAGCTGTTTTTT. Protein: CASSLRGLNTGELFF.

V usage is TRBV5-1 and J usage is TRBJ1-3, with 8 nucleotides matching TRBD1. This CDR3 comprises 15 residues. Germline V gene lookup returns CDR1 SGHRS and CDR2 YFSETQ. The V and J ends lost 6 bases and 0 bases, in that order; junction bases with no gene match: 5. The DNA of the CDR3 is TGCGCCAGCACACCGGGACAGGTCTCTGGAAACACCATATATTTT. Translation gives CASTPGQVSGNTIYF.

The sample holds many counts of this clone. This chain connects TRBV10-1 to TRBJ2-3, with 8 bases aligning to TRBD1. The CDR3 has 17 residues. Germline V gene data show CDR1 as WNHNN and CDR2 as SYGVQD (reference sequence). With V trimmed by 7 bases and J by 0 bases, 12 bases remained unmatched. CDR3: CASNQGAPIPSTDTQYF. The CDR3 DNA reads TGCGCCAGCAACCAGGGGGCACCTATCCCCAGCACAGATACGCAGTATTTT.

The rearrangement uses TRBV19 and TRBJ2-1; D not resolved. Per the germline V gene, CDR1 is LNHDA and CDR2 is SQIVND (reference sequence). V was clipped by 5 bases and J by 4 bases, with 15 bases between them. The CDR3 spans 15 residues. CDR3 DNA: TGTGCCAGTAGTCCTCTAAGAGGCGGATACAATGAGCAGTTCTTC. It translates to CASSPLRGGYNEQFF.

The chain uses TRBV19 and TRBJ2-5, with D perhaps TRBD2 (5 bases). Deletions cut 2 bases from V and 3 bases from J, with 7 bases between. CDR3 length equals 13 residues. The germline V gene encodes CDR1 LNHDA and CDR2 SQIVND (reference sequence). DNA of the CDR3: TGTGCCAGTAGTATACTAGCAAAAGAGACCCAGTACTTC. This gives the protein CASSILAKETQYF.

This clone was recorded once. V is TRBV21-1 and J is TRBJ2-3; the DNA was not used to check the table's D call, TRBD2. TRBV21-1 is designated a pseudogene. The CDR3 spans 17 residues. In DNA, the CDR3 is TGTGCCAGCAGCAATTTAGGACTAGCGGGTCAGGGAGATACGCAGTATTTT. The encoded protein is CASSNLGLAGQGDTQYF.

The chain links TRBV7-9 to TRBJ2-3; the match to TRBD1 covers 8 bases. The CDR3 consists of 16 residues. V trimming: 5 bases; J trimming: 1 base; junction bases outside the gene matches: 8. CDR1 and CDR2 (germline): SEHNR, FQNEAQ (reference sequence). The CDR3: CASSPGTGWRTDTQYF. CDR3 coding DNA: TGTGCCAGCAGCCCTGGGACAGGATGGCGCACAGATACGCAGTATTTT.

This clone was seen a handful of times. This chain joins TRBV29-1 and TRBJ2-3, with 9 bases fitting TRBD2. V shed 0 bases and J 4 bases; nucleotides not matched to a gene: 8. This CDR3 has 16 amino acids. Germline CDR1 is SQVTM and CDR2 is ANQGSEA. The CDR3 is CSVEDWAGGDADTQYF. CDR3 nucleotide sequence: TGCAGCGTTGAAGATTGGGCGGGAGGGGACGCAGATACGCAGTATTTT.

V and J are TRBV5-4 and TRBJ1-2; D not resolved. CDR1 is SGHNT and CDR2 is YYREEE in the germline V gene (reference sequence). Deletions cut 2 bases from V and 6 bases from J, with 8 bases between. This CDR3 spans 12 amino acids. CDR3 DNA: TGTGCCAGCAGCTTAAATACGAATGGCTACACCTTC. It translates to CASSLNTNGYTF.

V and J are TRBV5-6 and TRBJ2-3; TRBD1 matches at 10 bases. The V gene's germline CDR1 is SGHDT and CDR2 YYEEEE. This CDR3 contains 14 residues. Unmatched junction bases numbered 2, after V lost 2 bases and J lost 5 bases. CDR3 protein: CASSFGQGEDTQYF. DNA for the CDR3: TGTGCCAGCAGCTTTGGACAGGGGGAAGATACGCAGTATTTT. The full variable domain, completed using reference TRBV5-6 and TRBJ2-3, is DAGVTQSPTHLIKTRGQQVTLRCSPKSGHDTVSWYQQALGQGPQFIFQYYEEEERQRGNFPDRFSGHQFPNYSSELNVNALLLGDSALYLCASSFGQGEDTQYFGPGTRLTVL.

This clone was seen once. The same CDR3 can be traced to other DNA sequences in this sample. The rearrangement links TRBV7-2 to TRBJ2-1, with 9 bases identical to TRBD2. This CDR3 has 15 residues. The germline V gene encodes CDR1 SGHTA and CDR2 FQGNSA. J lost 2 bases, V lost 5 bases, and 4 bases had no gene match. CDR3 amino acids: CASSLGLATYNEQFF. Here the CDR3 DNA reads TGTGCCAGCAGCCTAGGACTAGCGACCTACAATGAGCAGTTCTTC.

The chain links TRBV6-1 to TRBJ2-2, with TRBD2 matching 12 bases. This CDR3 has 14 residues. The V gene end was trimmed by 11 bases and the J gene end by 6 bases; junction bases not matched to a gene: 7. Germline-derived CDR1 and CDR2 are MNHNS and SASEGT. As DNA, the CDR3 is TGTGCCGTGAGGACTAGCGGGATTTCCGGGGAGCTGTTTTTT. Protein product: CAVRTSGISGELFF.

This clone was counted many times. This chain links TRBV12-5 with TRBJ1-5, with D possibly matching TRBD1 (5 bases). The germline V gene has CDR1 LGHNT and CDR2 FRNRAP. CDR3 length: 11 amino acids. The ends were cut back, 6 bases at V and 9 bases at J, with 9 bases in the middle. Here the CDR3 reads CASGRDGPQHF. The CDR3 DNA is TGTGCTAGTGGCCGGGACGGGCCCCAGCATTTT.

The CDR3 sequence is CASSEGGLFQETQYF. CDR3 in DNA: TGTGCCAGCAGTGAGGGGGGGCTGTTCCAAGAGACCCAGTACTTC. This chain uses TRBV2 with TRBJ2-5; possible D gene TRBD2, 7 bases. V was clipped by 3 bases and J by 1 base, with 12 bases between them. Germline loops: CDR1 SNHLY, CDR2 FYNNEI. The CDR3 is 15 residues long.

This clone was observed a handful of times. The rearrangement links TRBV30 to TRBJ2-1, with D perhaps TRBD2 (6 bases). CDR3 length equals 14 residues. V lost 8 bases to trimming and J lost 7 bases, with 21 bases between them. Germline V gives CDR1 GTSNPN, CDR2 SVGIG (reference sequence). The CDR3 nucleotides are TGTGCCCCGGAGGGCGCGGGAAACCGGAATGAGCAGTTCTTC. Its translation: CAPEGAGNRNEQFF.

The chain employs TRBV6-1 and TRBJ1-1; D not certain. Looked up from germline, CDR1 is MNHNS and CDR2 is SASEGT. V was clipped by 4 bases and J by 0 bases, with 9 bases between them. The CDR3 runs 14 residues. CDR3 in amino acids: CASSVNGMNTEAFF. DNA of the CDR3: TGTGCCAGCAGTGTTAATGGGATGAACACTGAAGCTTTCTTT.

This clone has just one count. The sample carries other DNA sequences with the same CDR3. This chain uses TRBV5-1 with TRBJ2-5; the D gene could be TRBD1 or TRBD2 (6 bases each). This CDR3 comprises 14 residues. Trimming pared 0 bases from V and 5 bases from J, leaving 11 bases between. Germline V gene data show CDR1 as SGHRS and CDR2 as YFSETQ. The CDR3 DNA is TGCGCCAGCAGCTTGGGGGGGGCCGCCGAGACCCAGTACTTC. It yields the protein CASSLGGAAETQYF.

V and J are TRBV9 and TRBJ2-7; 15 nucleotides match TRBD2. Germline lookup yields CDR1 SGDLS and CDR2 YYNGEE. V shed 4 bases and J 0 bases; nucleotides not matched to a gene: 8. CDR3 length: 18 amino acids. DNA of the CDR3: TGTGCCAGCAGCCACGGACTAGCGGGAGGGGCCAGCTCCTACGAGCAGTACTTC. This translates into CASSHGLAGGASSYEQYF. Supplemented by reference TRBV9 and TRBJ2-7, the full variable domain reads DSGVTQTPKHLITATGQRVTLRCSPRSGDLSVYWYQQSLDQGLQFLIQYYNGEERAKGNILERFSAQQFPDLHSELNLSSLELGDSALYFCASSHGLAGGASSYEQYFGPGTRLTVT.

This clone was detected many times. The V and J genes are TRBV4-3 and TRBJ1-3; 8 bases match TRBD1. CDR1 LGHNA and CDR2 YSLEER come from the germline V gene. CDR3 length: 16 residues. J lost 6 bases, V lost 2 bases, and 9 bases had no gene match. CDR3 amino acids: CASSQLNVDRANTIYF. DNA of the CDR3: TGCGCCAGCAGCCAATTGAACGTGGACAGGGCAAACACCATATATTTT.